The count of the clone carrying this T cell receptor beta chain is one. Its antigen is undetermined. This sample was taken from a study of T cell responses to AZD1222 COVID-19 vaccine. Study observations and caveats: Unmutated variant regions reportedly attract nearly half of all spike-specific TCRs. The number of AZD1222 recipients seropositive at baseline was only five to seven. White British people made up most donors, females outnumbered males, and clonal diversity was possibly underestimated.

Data came from immunoSEQ multiplex PCR; TCRdb stores just in-frame clones and leaves some out. The data show nearly 100,000 clones, about 88% seen once. V lost 5 bases, J lost 3 bases, and 7 bases stayed unmatched. Germline V lookup: CDR1 SNHLY, CDR2 FYNNEI. The CDR3 is 15 amino acids. This chain connects TRBV2 to TRBJ2-3, with TRBD2 identical over 8 bases. The TCR originated in an adult in good health. This specimen was peripheral blood, taken on day 0 of AZD1222 vaccination. CDR3 loop: CASSYGGGGTDTQYF. DNA for the CDR3: TGTGCCAGCAGTTACGGGGGGGGCGGAACAGATACGCAGTATTTT.